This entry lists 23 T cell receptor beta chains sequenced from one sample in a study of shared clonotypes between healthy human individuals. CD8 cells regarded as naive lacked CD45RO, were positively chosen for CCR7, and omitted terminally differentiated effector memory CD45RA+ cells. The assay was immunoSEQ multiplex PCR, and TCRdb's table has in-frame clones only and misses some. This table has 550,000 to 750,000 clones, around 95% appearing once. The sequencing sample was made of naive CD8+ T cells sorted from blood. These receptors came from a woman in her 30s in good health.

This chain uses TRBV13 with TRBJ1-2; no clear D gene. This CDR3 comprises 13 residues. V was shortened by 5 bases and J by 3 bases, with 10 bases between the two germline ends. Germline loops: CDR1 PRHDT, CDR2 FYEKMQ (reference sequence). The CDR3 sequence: CASSVNPDYGYTF. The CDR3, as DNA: TGTGCCAGCAGCGTCAATCCCGACTATGGCTACACCTTC.

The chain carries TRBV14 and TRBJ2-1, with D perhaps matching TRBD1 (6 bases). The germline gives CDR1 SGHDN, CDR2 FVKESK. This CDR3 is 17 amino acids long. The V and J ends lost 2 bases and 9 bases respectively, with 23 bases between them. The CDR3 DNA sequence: TGTGCCAGCAGCCAACCACAGGGTTATTCAACTCGTTTTGAGCAGTTCTTC. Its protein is CASSQPQGYSTRFEQFF.

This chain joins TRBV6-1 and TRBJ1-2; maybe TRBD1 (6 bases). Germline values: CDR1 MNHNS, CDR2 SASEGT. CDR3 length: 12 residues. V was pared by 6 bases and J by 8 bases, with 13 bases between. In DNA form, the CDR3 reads TGTGCCAGCAGAGGACTGGGGGCGGGCTACACCTTC. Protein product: CASRGLGAGYTF.

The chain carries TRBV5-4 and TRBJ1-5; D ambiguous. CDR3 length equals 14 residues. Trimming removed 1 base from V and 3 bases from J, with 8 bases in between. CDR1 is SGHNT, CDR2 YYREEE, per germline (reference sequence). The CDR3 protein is CASSLRADNQPQHF. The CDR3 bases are TGTGCCAGCAGCTTGCGAGCGGACAATCAGCCCCAGCATTTT.

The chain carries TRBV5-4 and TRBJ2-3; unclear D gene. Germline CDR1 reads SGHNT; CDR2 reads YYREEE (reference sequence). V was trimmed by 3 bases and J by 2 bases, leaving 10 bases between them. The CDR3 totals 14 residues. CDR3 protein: CASSWSGFTDTQYF. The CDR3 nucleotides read TGTGCCAGCAGCTGGAGTGGATTCACAGATACGCAGTATTTT.

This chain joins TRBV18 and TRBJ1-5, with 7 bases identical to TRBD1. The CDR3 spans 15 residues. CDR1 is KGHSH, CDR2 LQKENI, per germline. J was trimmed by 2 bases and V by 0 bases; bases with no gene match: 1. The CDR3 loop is CASSPPDRGNQPQHF. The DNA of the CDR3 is TGTGCCAGCTCACCACCAGACAGGGGCAATCAGCCCCAGCATTTT.

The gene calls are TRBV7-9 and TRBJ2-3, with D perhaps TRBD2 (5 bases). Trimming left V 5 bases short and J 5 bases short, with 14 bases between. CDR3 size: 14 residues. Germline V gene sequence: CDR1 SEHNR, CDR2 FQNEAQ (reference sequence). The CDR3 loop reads CASSPGWGVDTQYF. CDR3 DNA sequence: TGTGCCAGCAGCCCCGGGTGGGGAGTAGATACGCAGTATTTT.

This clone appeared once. The CDR3 nucleotides are TGTGCCAGCAGTGCTTACTACGAGCAGTACTTC. Translating it yields CASSAYYEQYF. V usage is TRBV28 and J usage is TRBJ2-5; D unclear. The DNA end favors TRBJ2-7, so the J call may be wrong. The CDR3 sequence is 11 residues long. Germline CDR1 and CDR2: MDHEN and SYDVKM.

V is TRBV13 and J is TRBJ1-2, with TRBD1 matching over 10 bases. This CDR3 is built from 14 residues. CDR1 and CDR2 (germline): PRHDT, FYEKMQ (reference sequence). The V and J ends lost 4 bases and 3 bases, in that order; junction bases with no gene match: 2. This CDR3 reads CASSSTGGDYGYTF. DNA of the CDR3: TGTGCCAGCAGCTCGACAGGGGGCGACTATGGCTACACCTTC.

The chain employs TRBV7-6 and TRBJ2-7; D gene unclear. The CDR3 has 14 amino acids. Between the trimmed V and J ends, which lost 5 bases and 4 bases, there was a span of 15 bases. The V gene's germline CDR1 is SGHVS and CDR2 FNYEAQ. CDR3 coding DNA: TGTGCCAGCAGCCCCCGCGCCCGTAAGTACGAGCAGTACTTC. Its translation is CASSPRARKYEQYF.

The CDR3 spells CASSPGARAGELFF. The CDR3 DNA is TGTGCCAGCAGCCCAGGGGCCCGGGCCGGGGAGCTGTTTTTT. This chain connects TRBV11-2 to TRBJ2-2; a possible D gene is TRBD1 (6 bases). CDR1 is SGHAT, CDR2 FQNNGV, per germline. The CDR3 spans 14 residues. V dropped 5 bases and J dropped 6 bases, with 13 bases sitting between them.

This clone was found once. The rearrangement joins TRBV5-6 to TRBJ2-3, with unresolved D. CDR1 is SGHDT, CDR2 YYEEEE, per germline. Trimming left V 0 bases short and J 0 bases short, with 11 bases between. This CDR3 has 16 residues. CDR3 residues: CASSLAVGASTDTQYF. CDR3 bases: TGTGCCAGCAGCTTGGCCGTGGGTGCTAGCACAGATACGCAGTATTTT. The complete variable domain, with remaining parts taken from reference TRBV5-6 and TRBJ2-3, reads DAGVTQSPTHLIKTRGQQVTLRCSPKSGHDTVSWYQQALGQGPQFIFQYYEEEERQRGNFPDRFSGHQFPNYSSELNVNALLLGDSALYLCASSLAVGASTDTQYFGPGTRLTVL.

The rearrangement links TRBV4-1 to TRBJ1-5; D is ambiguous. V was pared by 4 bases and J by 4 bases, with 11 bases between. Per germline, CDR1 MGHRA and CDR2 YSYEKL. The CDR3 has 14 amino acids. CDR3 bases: TGCGCCAGCAGCCCCTACGTGGCGAATCAGCCCCAGCATTTT. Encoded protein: CASSPYVANQPQHF.

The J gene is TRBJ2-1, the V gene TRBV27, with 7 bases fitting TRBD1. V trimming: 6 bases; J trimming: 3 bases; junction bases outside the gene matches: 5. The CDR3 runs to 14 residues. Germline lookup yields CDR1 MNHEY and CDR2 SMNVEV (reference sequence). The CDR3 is CASSARGNYNEQFF. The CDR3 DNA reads TGTGCCAGCAGCGCCAGGGGGAACTACAATGAGCAGTTCTTC.

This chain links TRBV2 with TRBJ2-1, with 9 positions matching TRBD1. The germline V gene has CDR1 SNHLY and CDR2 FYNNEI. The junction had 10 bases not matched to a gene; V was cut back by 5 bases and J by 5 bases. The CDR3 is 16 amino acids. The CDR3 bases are TGTGCCAGCAGTTCCGGGACAGGGACTTTTCACAATGAGCAGTTCTTC. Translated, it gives CASSSGTGTFHNEQFF.

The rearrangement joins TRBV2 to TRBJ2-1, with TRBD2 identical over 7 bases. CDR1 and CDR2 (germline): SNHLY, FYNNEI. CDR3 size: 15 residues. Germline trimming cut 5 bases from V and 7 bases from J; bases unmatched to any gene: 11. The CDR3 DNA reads TGTGCCAGCAGTCGGGGGGACGTCCTGAAGAATGAGCAGTTCTTC. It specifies CASSRGDVLKNEQFF.

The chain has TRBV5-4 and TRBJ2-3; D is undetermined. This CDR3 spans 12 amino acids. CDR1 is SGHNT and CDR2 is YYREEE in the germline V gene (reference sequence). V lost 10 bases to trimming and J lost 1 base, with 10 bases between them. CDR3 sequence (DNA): TGTGCCGGCGGAAGGGGCACAGATACGCAGTATTTT. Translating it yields CAGGRGTDTQYF.

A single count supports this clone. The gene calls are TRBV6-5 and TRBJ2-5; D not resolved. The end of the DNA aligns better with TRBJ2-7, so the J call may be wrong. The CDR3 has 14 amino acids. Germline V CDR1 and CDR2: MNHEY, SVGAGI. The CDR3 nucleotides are TGTGCCAGCAGGAGAGGCAGTAGCTCCTACGAGCAGTACTTC. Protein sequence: CASRRGSSSYEQYF.

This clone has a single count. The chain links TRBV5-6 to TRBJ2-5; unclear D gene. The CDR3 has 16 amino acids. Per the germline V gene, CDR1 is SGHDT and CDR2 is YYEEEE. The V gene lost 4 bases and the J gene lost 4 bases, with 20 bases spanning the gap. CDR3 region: CASSDNGQALGETQYF. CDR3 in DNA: TGTGCCAGCAGCGATAACGGGCAGGCCCTCGGAGAGACCCAGTACTTC.

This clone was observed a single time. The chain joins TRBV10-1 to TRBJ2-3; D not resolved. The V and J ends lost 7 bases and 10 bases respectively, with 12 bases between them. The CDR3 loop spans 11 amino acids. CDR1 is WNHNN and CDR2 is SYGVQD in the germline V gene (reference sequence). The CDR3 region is CASKKSRSQYF. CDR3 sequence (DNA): TGCGCCAGCAAGAAATCCCGTTCGCAGTATTTT.

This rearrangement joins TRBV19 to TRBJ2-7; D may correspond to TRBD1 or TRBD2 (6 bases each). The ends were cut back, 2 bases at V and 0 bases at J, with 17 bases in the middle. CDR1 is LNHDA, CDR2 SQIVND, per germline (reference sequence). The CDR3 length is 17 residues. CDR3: CASSIRGVEQPSYEQYF. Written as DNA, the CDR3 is TGTGCCAGTAGTATAAGGGGGGTGGAACAGCCCTCCTACGAGCAGTACTTC. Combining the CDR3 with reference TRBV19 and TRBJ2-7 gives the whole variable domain DGGITQSPKYLFRKEGQNVTLSCEQNLNHDAMYWYRQDPGQGLRLIYYSQIVNDFQKGDIAEGYSVSREKKESFPLTVTSAQKNPTAFYLCASSIRGVEQPSYEQYFGPGTRLTVT.

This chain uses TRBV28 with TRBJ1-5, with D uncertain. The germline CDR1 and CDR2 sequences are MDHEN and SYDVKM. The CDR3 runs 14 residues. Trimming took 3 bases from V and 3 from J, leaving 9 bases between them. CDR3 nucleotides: TGTGCCAGCAGTTTCTCCGAGAACAATCAGCCCCAGCATTTT. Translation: CASSFSENNQPQHF.

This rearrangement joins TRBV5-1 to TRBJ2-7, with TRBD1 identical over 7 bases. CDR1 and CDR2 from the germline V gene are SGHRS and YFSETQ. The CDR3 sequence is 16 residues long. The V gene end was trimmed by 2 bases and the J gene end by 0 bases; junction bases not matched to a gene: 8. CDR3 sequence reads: CASSFTPRDSSYEQYF. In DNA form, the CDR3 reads TGCGCCAGCAGCTTCACCCCCCGGGACAGCTCCTACGAGCAGTACTTC.